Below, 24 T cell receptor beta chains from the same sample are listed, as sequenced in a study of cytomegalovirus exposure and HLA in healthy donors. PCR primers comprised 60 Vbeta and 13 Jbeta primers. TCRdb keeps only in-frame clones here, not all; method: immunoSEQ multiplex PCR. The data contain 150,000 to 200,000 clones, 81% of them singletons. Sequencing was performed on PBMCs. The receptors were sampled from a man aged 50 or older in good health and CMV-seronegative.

CDR3 DNA sequence: TGTGCCAGCAGCCAGGGACAAGACTATGGCTACACCTTC. It translates to CASSQGQDYGYTF. The V call is TRBV13, the J call TRBJ1-2; weak D call: TRBD1 (6 bases). The CDR3 has 13 amino acids. Germline V gene lookup returns CDR1 PRHDT and CDR2 FYEKMQ (reference sequence). The V end lost 5 bases, the J end lost 3 bases, and 10 bases lay between the germline ends.

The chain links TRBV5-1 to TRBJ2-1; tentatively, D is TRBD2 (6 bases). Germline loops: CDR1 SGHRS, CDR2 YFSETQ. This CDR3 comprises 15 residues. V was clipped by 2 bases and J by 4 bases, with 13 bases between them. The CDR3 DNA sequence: TGCGCCAGCAGCTTTACGGGGGAGCCTTACAATGAGCAGTTCTTC. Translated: CASSFTGEPYNEQFF.

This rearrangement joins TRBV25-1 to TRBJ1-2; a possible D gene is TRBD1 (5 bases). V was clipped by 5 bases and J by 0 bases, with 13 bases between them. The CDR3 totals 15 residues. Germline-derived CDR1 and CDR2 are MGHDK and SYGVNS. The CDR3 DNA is TGTGCCAGCAGTCCGGTAGGGGTTACTAACTATGGCTACACCTTC. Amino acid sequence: CASSPVGVTNYGYTF.

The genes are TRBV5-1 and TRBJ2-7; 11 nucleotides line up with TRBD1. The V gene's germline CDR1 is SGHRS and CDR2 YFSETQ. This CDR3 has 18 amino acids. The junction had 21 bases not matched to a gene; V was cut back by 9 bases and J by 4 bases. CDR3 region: CAIKLLSLGQGALYEQYF. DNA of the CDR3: TGCGCCATTAAACTTCTGTCCCTAGGACAGGGGGCATTATACGAGCAGTACTTC.

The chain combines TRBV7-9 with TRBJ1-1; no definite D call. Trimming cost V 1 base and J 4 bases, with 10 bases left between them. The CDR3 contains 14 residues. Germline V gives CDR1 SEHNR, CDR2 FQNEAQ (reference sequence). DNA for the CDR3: TGTGCCAGCAGCTTAGGAGGGCTCGGCACTGAAGCTTTCTTT. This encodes CASSLGGLGTEAFF. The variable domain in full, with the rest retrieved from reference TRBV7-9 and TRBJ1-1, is DTGVSQNPRHKITKRGQNVTFRCDPISEHNRLYWYRQTLGQGPEFLTYFQNEAQLEKSRLLSDRFSAERPKGSFSTLEIQRTEQGDSAMYLCASSLGGLGTEAFFGQGTRLTVV.

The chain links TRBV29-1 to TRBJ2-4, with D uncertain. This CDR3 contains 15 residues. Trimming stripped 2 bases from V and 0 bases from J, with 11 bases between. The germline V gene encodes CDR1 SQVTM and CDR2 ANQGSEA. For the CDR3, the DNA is TGCAGCGTTGAACTCTCTACAGTAGCCAAAAACATTCAGTACTTC. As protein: CSVELSTVAKNIQYF.

CDR3 nucleotide sequence: TGTGCCAGCTCACCAAGGGGGCCCGATCAGCCCCAGCATTTT. Residues: CASSPRGPDQPQHF. The chain combines TRBV18 with TRBJ1-5; 7 positions match TRBD1. The CDR3 covers 14 residues. Germline V lookup: CDR1 KGHSH, CDR2 LQKENI. V was clipped by 2 bases and J by 5 bases; unmatched bases: 3.

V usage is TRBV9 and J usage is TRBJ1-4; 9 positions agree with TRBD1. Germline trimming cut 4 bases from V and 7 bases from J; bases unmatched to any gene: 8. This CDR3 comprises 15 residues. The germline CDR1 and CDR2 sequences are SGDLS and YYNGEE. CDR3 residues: CASSFWTGAGEKLFF. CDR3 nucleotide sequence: TGTGCCAGCAGCTTTTGGACAGGGGCGGGTGAAAAACTGTTTTTT.

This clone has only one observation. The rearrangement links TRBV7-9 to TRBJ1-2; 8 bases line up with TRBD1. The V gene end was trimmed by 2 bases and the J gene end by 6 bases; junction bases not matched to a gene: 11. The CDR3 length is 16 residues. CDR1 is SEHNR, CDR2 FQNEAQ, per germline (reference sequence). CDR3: CASSLIDRGGYDGYTF. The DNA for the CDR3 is TGTGCCAGCAGCTTAATTGACAGGGGAGGGTATGATGGCTACACCTTC.

CDR3 nucleotide sequence: TGTGCCAGCAGTTTATTTCCAGTTACAGATACGCAGTATTTT. This gives the protein CASSLFPVTDTQYF. This chain joins TRBV27 and TRBJ2-3; D not resolved. Trimming cost V 1 base and J 3 bases, with 8 bases left between them. The CDR3 runs to 14 residues. Germline V lookup: CDR1 MNHEY, CDR2 SMNVEV (reference sequence).

The DNA of the CDR3 is TGTGCCAGCAGCTTCTTAGATACGCAGTATTTT. Protein sequence: CASSFLDTQYF. The rearrangement joins TRBV13 to TRBJ2-3, with no clear D. V lost 3 bases to trimming and J lost 5 bases, with 3 bases between them. The CDR3 length is 11 residues. Germline CDR1 is PRHDT and CDR2 is FYEKMQ (reference sequence).

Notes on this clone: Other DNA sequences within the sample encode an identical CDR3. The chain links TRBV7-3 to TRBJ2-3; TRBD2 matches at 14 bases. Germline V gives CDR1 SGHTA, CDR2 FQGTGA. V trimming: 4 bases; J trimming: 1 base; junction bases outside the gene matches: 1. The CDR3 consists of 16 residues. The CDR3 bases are TGTGCCAGCAGCTCGGGACTAGCGGGGGGCACAGATACGCAGTATTTT. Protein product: CASSSGLAGGTDTQYF.

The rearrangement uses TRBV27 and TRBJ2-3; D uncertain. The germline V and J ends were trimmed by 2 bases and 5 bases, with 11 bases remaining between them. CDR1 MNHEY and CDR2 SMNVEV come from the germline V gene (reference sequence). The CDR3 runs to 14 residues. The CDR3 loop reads CASSLGPAGDTQYF. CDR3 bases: TGTGCCAGCAGTTTAGGGCCAGCTGGAGATACGCAGTATTTT.

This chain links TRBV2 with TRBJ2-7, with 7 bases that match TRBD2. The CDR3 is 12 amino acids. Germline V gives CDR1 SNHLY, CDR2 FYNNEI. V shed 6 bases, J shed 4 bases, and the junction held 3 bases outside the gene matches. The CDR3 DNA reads TGTGCCAGCAGGGGCGGGGGATACGAGCAGTACTTC. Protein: CASRGGGYEQYF.

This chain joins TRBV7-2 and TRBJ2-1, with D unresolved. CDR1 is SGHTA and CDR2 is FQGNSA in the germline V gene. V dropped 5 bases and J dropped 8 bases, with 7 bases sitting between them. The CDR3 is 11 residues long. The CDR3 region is CASSPSDEQFF. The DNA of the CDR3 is TGTGCCAGCAGCCCATCGGATGAGCAGTTCTTC. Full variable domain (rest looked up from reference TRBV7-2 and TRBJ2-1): GAGVSQSPSNKVTEKGKDVELRCDPISGHTALYWYRQSLGQGLEFLIYFQGNSAPDKSGLPSDRFSAERTGGSVSTLTIQRTQQEDSAVYLCASSPSDEQFFGPGTRLTVL.

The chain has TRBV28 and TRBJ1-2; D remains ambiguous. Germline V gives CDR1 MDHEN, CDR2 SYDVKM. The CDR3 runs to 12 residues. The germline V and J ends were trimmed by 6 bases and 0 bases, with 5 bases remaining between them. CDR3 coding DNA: TGTGCCAGCAGGGAGGCTAACTATGGCTACACCTTC. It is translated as CASREANYGYTF.

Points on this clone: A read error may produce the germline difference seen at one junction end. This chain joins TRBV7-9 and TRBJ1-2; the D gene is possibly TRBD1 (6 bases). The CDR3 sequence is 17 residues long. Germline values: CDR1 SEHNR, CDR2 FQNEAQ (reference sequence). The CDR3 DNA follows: TGTTCCAGCAGCTTAGATCCCCTCTCCGGGACACTTTATGGCTACACCTTC. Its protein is CSSSLDPLSGTLYGYTF.

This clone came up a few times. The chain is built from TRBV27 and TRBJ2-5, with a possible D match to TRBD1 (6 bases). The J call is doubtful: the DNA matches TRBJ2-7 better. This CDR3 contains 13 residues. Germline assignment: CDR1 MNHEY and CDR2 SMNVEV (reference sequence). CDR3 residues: CASSLRGFYEQYF. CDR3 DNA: TGTGCCAGCAGTTTGAGGGGGTTCTACGAGCAGTACTTC.

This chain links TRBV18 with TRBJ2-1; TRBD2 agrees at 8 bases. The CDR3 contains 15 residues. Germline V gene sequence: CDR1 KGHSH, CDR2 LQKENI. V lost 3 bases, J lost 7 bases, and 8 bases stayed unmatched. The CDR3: CASSPGGALGNEQFF. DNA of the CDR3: TGTGCCAGCTCACCCGGGGGGGCGCTTGGTAATGAGCAGTTCTTC.

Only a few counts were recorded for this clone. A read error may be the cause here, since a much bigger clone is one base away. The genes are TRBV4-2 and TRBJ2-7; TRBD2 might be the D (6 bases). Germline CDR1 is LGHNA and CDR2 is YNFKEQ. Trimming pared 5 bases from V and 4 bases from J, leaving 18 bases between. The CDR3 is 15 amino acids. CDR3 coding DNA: TGTGCCAGCAGCTCCTACCGTGGGACTCCTTACGAGCAGTACTTC. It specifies CASSSYRGTPYEQYF.

The chain's CDR3 is CAWTQGADNSPLHF. The CDR3 region has the DNA TGTGCCTGGACCCAGGGGGCGGATAATTCACCCCTCCACTTT. V gene TRBV30 combines with J gene TRBJ1-6; the match to TRBD1 covers 8 bases. Per germline, CDR1 GTSNPN and CDR2 SVGIG (reference sequence). The V segment lost 4 bases and the J segment 5 bases; nucleotides outside the gene matches: 4. This CDR3 contains 14 residues.

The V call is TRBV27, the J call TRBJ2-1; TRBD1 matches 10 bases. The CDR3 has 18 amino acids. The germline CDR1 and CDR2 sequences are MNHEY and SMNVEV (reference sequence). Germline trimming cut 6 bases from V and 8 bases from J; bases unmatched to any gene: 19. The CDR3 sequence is CASSSFSRGQGPSDEQFF. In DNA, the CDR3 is TGTGCCAGCAGCTCTTTCTCGAGGGGACAGGGGCCCTCGGATGAGCAGTTCTTC.

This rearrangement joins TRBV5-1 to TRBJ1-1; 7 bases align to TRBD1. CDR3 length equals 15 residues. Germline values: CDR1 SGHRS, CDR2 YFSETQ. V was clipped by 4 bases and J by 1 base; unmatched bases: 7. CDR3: CASSLKTGPNTEAFF. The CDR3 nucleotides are TGCGCCAGCAGCCTAAAGACAGGGCCGAACACTGAAGCTTTCTTT.

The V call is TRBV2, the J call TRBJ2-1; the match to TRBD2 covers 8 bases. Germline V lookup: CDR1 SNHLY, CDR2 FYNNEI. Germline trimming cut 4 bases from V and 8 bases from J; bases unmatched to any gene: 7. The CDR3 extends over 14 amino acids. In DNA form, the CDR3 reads TGTGCCAGCAGTGGGGCGGGGGGATTCGATGAGCAGTTCTTC. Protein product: CASSGAGGFDEQFF.